The present T cell receptor beta chain was sequenced within a study of control samples from healthy donors and cancer patients. TCRdb's copy holds only in-frame clones and misses some; the assay was immunoSEQ multiplex PCR. This sample has fewer than 40,000 clones, with 85% to 95% found just once. Sequencing input: PBMCs. The source is a middle-aged man with colorectal cancer.

The CDR3 spells CASSFGSSGGRPYEQYF. Here the CDR3 DNA reads TGTGCCAGCAGCTTTGGGTCTAGCGGGGGCAGACCCTACGAGCAGTACTTC. This rearrangement joins TRBV11-3 to TRBJ2-7, with 10 bases that match TRBD2. The germline V gene encodes CDR1 SGHNT and CDR2 YENEEA. Germline trimming cut 3 bases from V and 2 bases from J; bases unmatched to any gene: 10. CDR3 length: 17 residues.